A selection of T cell receptor beta chains follows, all from one sample in a study of beta chain features in type 1 diabetes. Produced via immunoSEQ multiplex PCR; TCRdb's table is partial and in-frame only. The repertoire includes some 300,000 clones, about 8% of them detected once, and roughly 1% sits in the top ten. Sequences were obtained from central memory CD4+ T cells from blood. These receptors came from a woman aged 18 to 35 in good health. Each CDR3 is given with its conserved first and last residue. The D gene is left open where the match is weak.

>TRBD2|TRBV2|13
CASTVAGSYEQYF
>TRBD2|TRBV7-2|13
CASRPLAGTLPYF
>TRBD2|TRBV7-2|15
CASSLAREFTDTQYF
>-|TRBV5-1|15
CASSLTTPGTDTQYF
>-|TRBV19|15
CASIKTGPVNYGYTF
>-|TRBV7-2|14
CASSLSGRNYEQYF
>-|TRBV7-2|13
CASSSRGGWGYTF
>-|TRBV28|14
CASSQRQSFEKLFF
>-|TRBV5-4|13
CASSFSSLYGYTF
>TRBD1|TRBV28|15
CASSSGQGGLYGYTF
>-|TRBV5-4|16
CASSLAAGLNPGELFF
>-|TRBV6-1|14
CASPDRNSGYEQYF
>-|TRBV27|16
CASSSRGGGLNTEAFF
>-|TRBV7-3|13
CASSLMDGSPLHF
>TRBD2|TRBV29-1|14
CSALAGVDTGELFF
>-|TRBV6-6|12
CASSYGRETQYF
>-|TRBV19|12
CASTAPNQPQHF
>-|TRBV30|14
CAWSADRVNTEAFF
>-|TRBV6-5|14
CASSRGASYNEQFF
>-|TRBV29-1|13
CSVVQDVNQPQHF
>-|TRBV7-2|15
CASSLAGGTGNTIYF
>TRBD2|TRBV7-2|16
CASSLGYSGSSYEQYF
>TRBD2|TRBV18|14
CASSLAGGPYEQYF
>-|TRBV18|13
CASSQRQNTEAFF
>TRBD2|TRBV4-3|15
CASRSGGARIGELFF
>TRBD1|TRBV19|17
CASASTYFRDRKNIQYF
>-|TRBV18|13
CASSPGINTEAFF
>-|TRBV7-2|11
CASSHRGELFF
>TRBD2|TRBV7-9|17
CASSSTLAGGPITEQFF
>-|TRBV5-1|13
CASSLGNGETQYF
>TRBD2|TRBV4-2|18
CASSQDLFTRGGRETQYF
>-|TRBV11-2|13
CASSLVEGNEQFF
>-|TRBV9|13
CASSVRTYGTQYF
>-|TRBV6-5|12
CASSSNAGEQFF
>TRBD2|TRBV9|15
CASSVGEGGSNEQFF
>-|TRBV5-4|15
CASSSRTVNTGELFF
>-|TRBV7-2|12
CASSWRSPGQYF
>-|TRBV29-1|14
CSDLGNPYNSPLHF
>-|TRBV4-1|17
CASSQPHRTVSNQPQHF
>-|TRBV10-3|14
CAISEEKTNYGYTF
>-|TRBV7-9|14
CASSLSNAGNTIYF
>-|TRBV4-3|13
CASSLDRNTEAFF
>-|TRBV5-1|15
CASSPDSSSTDTQYF
>TRBD2|TRBV7-6|15
CASSLDGLGGNEQFF
>-|TRBV7-3|13
CASSLERGAGAFF
>-|TRBV11-3|11
CASSSESMRFF
>TRBD2|TRBV14|17
CASSRNQIAGGSYEQYF
>TRBD2|TRBV29-1|16
CSVERGAGENTDTQYF
>-|TRBV5-1|14
CASKVGYQGETQYF
>-|TRBV4-3|16
CASSQGRESDNSPLHF
>TRBD1|TRBV15|15
CATSRDPGQGYEQYF
>-|TRBV2|14
CASSREGGNSPLHF
>-|TRBV29-1|14
CSDRATSDGETQYF
>-|TRBV27|14
CASSGGDSNQPQHF
>-|TRBV9|15
CASSEAGLHKNIQYF
>TRBD2|TRBV5-1|14
CASSLGLAADTQYF
>-|TRBV18|15
CASSPLKGGADTQYF
>TRBD1|TRBV7-9|18
CASSLSTGPTTNTGELFF
>TRBD2|TRBV4-3|16
CASSQAPGTSANEQFF